The TCR beta chain described here comes from a study of blood T cell repertoires in COVID-19. The method was immunoSEQ multiplex PCR; TCRdb's version includes in-frame clones alone and lacks a portion of them. The data contain over 450,000 clones, 89% of them singletons. V dropped 0 bases and J dropped 4 bases, with 14 bases sitting between them. Germline CDR1 is SGHNT and CDR2 is YYREEE (reference sequence). There are 16 residues in the CDR3. Sequencing was done on a sample of peripheral blood. The chain carries TRBV5-4 and TRBJ1-3, with D possibly TRBD1 on 6 matching bases. The TCR originated in a man aged 18-30 years with COVID-19, enrolled during active disease. CDR3: CASSLGIRGSGNTIYF. In nucleotides, the CDR3 is TGTGCCAGCAGCTTGGGAATCAGGGGATCAGGAAACACCATATATTTT.